The 22 T cell receptor beta chains below were found in one sample sequenced in a study of Ad26.COV2.S vaccination and SARS-CoV-2 variants. The protocol was immunoSEQ multiplex PCR, while the TCRdb copy is restricted to in-frame clones and leaves out a portion. The repertoire holds 350,000 to 500,000 clones, with nearly 90% as singletons. The treatment was: 15 to 20 received Ad26.COV2.S at low or high dose, single or two shots; about 5 received placebo; per-sample allocation not given. Collection of the samples took place on day 63 after the first injection of vaccine or placebo. Sequences were derived from peripheral blood, sampled in a trial of Ad26.COV2.S vaccine versus placebo. Source of these receptors: a person between 18 and 65 years old who received the Ad26.COV2.S COVID-19 vaccine or a placebo.

The V call is TRBV6-6, the J call TRBJ2-5, with D unresolved. Germline V gene lookup returns CDR1 MNHNY and CDR2 SVGAGI (reference sequence). This CDR3 has 16 amino acids. V was clipped by 8 bases and J by 3 bases, with 22 bases between them. CDR3: CASPVDVCCAEETQYF. Here the CDR3 DNA reads TGTGCCAGCCCGGTAGATGTTTGTTGTGCCGAAGAGACCCAGTACTTC.

This chain connects TRBV29-1 to TRBJ1-1; TRBD1 aligns across 8 bases. J lost 1 base, V lost 6 bases, and 10 bases had no gene match. CDR3 size: 15 residues. Germline V lookup: CDR1 SQVTM, CDR2 ANQGSEA. The CDR3 DNA reads TGCAGCGTCGCAACCTCCGGGACAGGGAACACTGAAGCTTTCTTT. It encodes CSVATSGTGNTEAFF. Variable domain in full (rest from reference TRBV29-1 and TRBJ1-1): SAVISQKPSRDICQRGTSLTIQCQVDSQVTMMFWYRQQPGQSLTLIATANQGSEATYESGFVIDKFPISRPNLTFSTLTVSNMSPEDSSIYLCSVATSGTGNTEAFFGQGTRLTVV.

J is TRBJ1-4 and V is TRBV7-2, with TRBD1 as a possible D gene (5 bases). The CDR3 has 15 amino acids. Germline CDR1 and CDR2: SGHTA and FQGNSA. With 3 bases removed from V and 8 bases from J, the gap between germline ends came to 16 bases. CDR3 in DNA: TGTGCCAGCAGCTTTCGGAGGGGCGTTAAAGAAAAACTGTTTTTT. Its protein product is CASSFRRGVKEKLFF.

This clone has only one observation. The sample has other DNA sequences that encode this CDR3 too. This chain joins TRBV27 and TRBJ2-1, with D tentatively TRBD1 or TRBD2 (5 bases each). Germline V CDR1 and CDR2: MNHEY, SMNVEV (reference sequence). The CDR3 is made up of 12 amino acids. The V end was cut by 6 bases, the J end by 8 bases, with 11 bases between. This CDR3 reads CASSLLGDEQFF. CDR3 nucleotide sequence: TGTGCCAGCAGCCTACTGGGGGATGAGCAGTTCTTC.

The rearrangement links TRBV4-3 to TRBJ2-1; unclear D gene. V was shortened by 0 bases and J by 1 base, with 13 bases between the two germline ends. Germline V gene lookup returns CDR1 LGHNA and CDR2 YSLEER. The CDR3 has 17 residues. This CDR3 reads CASSQDPFPSSYNEQFF. The CDR3 nucleotides read TGCGCCAGCAGCCAAGATCCTTTTCCATCTTCCTACAATGAGCAGTTCTTC.

The V and J genes are TRBV5-4 and TRBJ2-2, with D unclear. This CDR3 region has 15 residues. V lost 4 bases to trimming and J lost 3 bases, with 13 bases between them. Germline CDR1 and CDR2: SGHNT and YYREEE (reference sequence). As DNA, the CDR3 is TGTGCCAGCAGCCCCAAGGGTGGACACACCGGGGAGCTGTTTTTT. As protein: CASSPKGGHTGELFF.

This chain links TRBV23-1 with TRBJ1-1, with unresolved D. TRBV23-1 is known as an ORF, though its function is uncertain. Trimming removed 0 bases from V and 4 bases from J, with 12 bases in between. The CDR3 is 15 residues long. For the CDR3, the DNA is TGCGCCAGCAGTCAATCTCGAATAGGAGCCACTGAAGCTTTCTTT. This gives the protein CASSQSRIGATEAFF.

The chain carries TRBV4-2 and TRBJ1-1; D remains ambiguous. CDR1 and CDR2 (germline): LGHNA, YNFKEQ. The CDR3 has 18 residues. The V and J ends lost 1 base and 1 base respectively, with 19 bases between them. The CDR3 loop is CASSQVGLLGRQNTEAFF. Written as DNA, the CDR3 is TGTGCCAGCAGCCAAGTTGGACTCCTCGGAAGGCAGAACACTGAAGCTTTCTTT.

This chain connects TRBV6-6 to TRBJ1-3; D remains unclear. Deletions cut 9 bases from V and 4 bases from J, with 16 bases between. The CDR3 consists of 14 residues. The V gene's germline CDR1 is MNHNY and CDR2 SVGAGI (reference sequence). The CDR3 sequence: CASNRDSRGNTIYF. The CDR3, as DNA: TGTGCCAGTAACCGGGATTCAAGAGGAAACACCATATATTTT.

This chain joins TRBV24-1 and TRBJ1-2; D is uncertain. Trimming left V 4 bases short and J 4 bases short, with 18 bases between. The CDR3 is 16 residues long. CDR1 is KGHDR, CDR2 SFDVKD, per germline. CDR3 sequence: CATSDPTREGGYGYTF. The CDR3 nucleotides are TGTGCCACCAGTGACCCTACGAGAGAGGGTGGCTATGGCTACACCTTC.

This clone was picked up one time. This sequence joins TRBV7-2 and TRBJ2-1, with 7 bases fitting TRBD2. V dropped 6 bases and J dropped 7; count of bases not matched to a gene: 9. Germline CDR1 SGHTA, CDR2 FQGNSA. This CDR3 has 14 residues. The CDR3 here is CASRSSGRGNEQFF. The CDR3 region has the DNA TGTGCCAGCAGATCTAGCGGACGAGGGAATGAGCAGTTCTTC.

The rearrangement uses TRBV29-1 and TRBJ2-2; D is perhaps TRBD1 (6 bases). The germline V gene encodes CDR1 SQVTM and CDR2 ANQGSEA. The ends were cut back, 3 bases at V and 4 bases at J, with 9 bases in the middle. The CDR3 consists of 13 residues. CDR3: CSVDRGGTGELFF. CDR3 bases: TGCAGCGTTGACAGGGGTGGCACCGGGGAGCTGTTTTTT.

The chain joins TRBV5-1 to TRBJ2-7; no clear D. V was trimmed by 0 bases and J by 3 bases, leaving 10 bases between them. Per the germline V gene, CDR1 is SGHRS and CDR2 is YFSETQ. The CDR3 is 14 residues long. DNA for the CDR3: TGCGCCAGCAGCTTGGTTGGGCTGGGCTACGAGCAGTACTTC. Translating gives CASSLVGLGYEQYF.

The chain recombines TRBV7-9 with TRBJ2-2; D might be TRBD2 (6 bases). Trimming removed 10 bases from V and 3 bases from J, with 15 bases in between. Germline V gene data show CDR1 as SEHNR and CDR2 as FQNEAQ (reference sequence). The CDR3 extends over 14 amino acids. The CDR3 sequence: CATLRDSYTGELFF. DNA for the CDR3: TGTGCCACCCTTCGGGACTCGTACACCGGGGAGCTGTTTTTT.

This clone has just one count. V gene TRBV5-1 combines with J gene TRBJ2-7, with TRBD1 matching over 9 bases. The CDR3 is made up of 16 amino acids. V lost 4 bases, J lost 2 bases, and 10 bases stayed unmatched. The germline V gene encodes CDR1 SGHRS and CDR2 YFSETQ. The DNA of the CDR3 is TGCGCCAGCAGCAATTCCTACGGGACAGGGCCCTACGAGCAGTACGTC. This sequence encodes CASSNSYGTGPYEQYV.

This clone was counted between two and nine times. The chain uses TRBV2 and TRBJ1-5; tentative D call: TRBD1 (6 bases). The CDR3 contains 13 residues. The V end was cut by 6 bases, the J end by 5 bases, with 11 bases between. Per germline, CDR1 SNHLY and CDR2 FYNNEI. CDR3 coding DNA: TGTGCCAGCAGGAGGGCAGGGGATCAGCCCCAGCATTTT. Amino acids: CASRRAGDQPQHF.

V and J are TRBV5-1 and TRBJ1-1; D is unclear. V lost 4 bases and J 0 bases, leaving 10 bases between the germline ends. Per the germline V gene, CDR1 is SGHRS and CDR2 is YFSETQ. CDR3 size: 14 residues. The CDR3, as DNA: TGCGCCAGCAGCCTGTTAAGCCTGAACACTGAAGCTTTCTTT. This translates into CASSLLSLNTEAFF. The entire variable domain, with the rest obtained from reference TRBV5-1 and TRBJ1-1, is as follows: KAGVTQTPRYLIKTRGQQVTLSCSPISGHRSVSWYQQTPGQGLQFLFEYFSETQRNKGNFPGRFSGRQFSNSRSEMNVSTLELGDSALYLCASSLLSLNTEAFFGQGTRLTVV.

The CDR3 sequence is CASRYQGANSPLHF. The CDR3 DNA is TGTGCCAGCCGCTACCAGGGGGCGAATTCACCCCTCCACTTT. The gene calls are TRBV3-1 (or the pseudogene TRBV3-2) and TRBJ1-6; 8 bases map to TRBD1. J lost 7 bases, V lost 8 bases, and 7 bases had no gene match. Per germline, CDR1 LGHDT and CDR2 YNNKEL (reference sequence). The CDR3 sequence is 14 residues long.

This clone has a handful of counts. This chain connects TRBV27 to TRBJ2-2; D remains unclear. V lost 3 bases and J 5 bases, leaving 4 bases between the germline ends. The CDR3 sequence is 12 residues long. Looked up from germline, CDR1 is MNHEY and CDR2 is SMNVEV (reference sequence). The CDR3 nucleotides read TGTGCCAGCAGTTTTCAAACCGGGGAGCTGTTTTTT. It encodes CASSFQTGELFF.

The chain combines TRBV7-9 with TRBJ1-2; D unresolved. The germline gives CDR1 SEHNR, CDR2 FQNEAQ (reference sequence). The CDR3 contains 13 residues. Trimming removed 5 bases from V and 0 bases from J, with 7 bases in between. The DNA for the CDR3 is TGTGCCAGCAGCCACCAGCCTAACTATGGCTACACCTTC. Amino acids: CASSHQPNYGYTF.

This chain connects TRBV3-1 (or the pseudogene TRBV3-2) to TRBJ1-2; no reliable D call. V gave up 6 bases and J gave up 0 bases, with 11 bases separating them. This CDR3 is built from 14 residues. The germline gives CDR1 LGHDT, CDR2 YNNKEL (reference sequence). In nucleotides, the CDR3 is TGTGCCAGCAGAAGAGGCTCAGCTAACTATGGCTACACCTTC. It translates to CASRRGSANYGYTF.

The genes are TRBV27 and TRBJ1-2; D might be TRBD1 (6 bases). The germline V gene encodes CDR1 MNHEY and CDR2 SMNVEV (reference sequence). This CDR3 is 14 amino acids long. The V and J ends lost 2 bases and 8 bases respectively, with 15 bases between them. The CDR3 spells CASSLGGALGGYTF. The CDR3 nucleotides are TGTGCCAGCAGTTTAGGGGGGGCTCTCGGCGGCTACACCTTC.